The clone carrying this T cell receptor beta chain appeared a few times. Antigen unknown. There are 14 residues in the CDR3. CDR1 and CDR2 from the germline V gene are MNHNS and SASEGT. V lost 6 bases to trimming and J lost 1 base, with 9 bases between them. The data derive from a study of post-analysis software for immune sequencing data. Study at large: Patients with relapsing-remitting, secondary progressive and progressive-relapsing multiple sclerosis courses were all represented. Study results and limitations: In patients, TRBV5-6, TRBV5-1 and TRBV20-1 belonged to about five TRBV segments found more frequently than in controls. Same-batch preparations were strongly co-clustered by F measure. Diversity measured as normalized Chao1 was significantly lower in multiple sclerosis patients than in controls.

Unique molecular identifiers were present in the TCR beta cDNA libraries. The source material, about 0.9 to 10 million T cells, gave rise to approximately 520,000 cDNA molecules. TCRdb called the PCR reads again in MiXCR, with one record for every CDR3 protein. The sample holds a few hundred thousand distinct CDR3 sequences; around 34% are singletons and the top ten take more than 4%. This clonotype was sampled from a girl aged 10-17 years with multiple sclerosis. The sequenced sample consisted of blood. The chain links TRBV6-1 to TRBJ2-2; D unresolved. This CDR3 is CASSWTVNTGELFF. CDR3 nucleotide sequence: TGTGCCAGCAGCTGGACGGTGAACACCGGGGAGCTGTTTTTT.